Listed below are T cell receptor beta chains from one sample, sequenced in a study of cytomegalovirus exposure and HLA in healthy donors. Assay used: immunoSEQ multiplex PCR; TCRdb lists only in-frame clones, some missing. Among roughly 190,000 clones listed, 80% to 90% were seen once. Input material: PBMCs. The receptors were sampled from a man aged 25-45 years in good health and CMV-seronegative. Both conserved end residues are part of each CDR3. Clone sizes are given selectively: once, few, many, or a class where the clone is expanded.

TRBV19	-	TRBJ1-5	CATMSQGMSNQPQHF
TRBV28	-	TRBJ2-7	CASPTGLYEQYF
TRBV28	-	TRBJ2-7	CASSPSPSYEQYF
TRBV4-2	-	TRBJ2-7	CASSQDEGSGAYEQYF
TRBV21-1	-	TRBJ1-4	CASSKAGGDGEKLFF
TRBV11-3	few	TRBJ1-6	CASSQGDSPLHF
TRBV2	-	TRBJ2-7	CASIDNYEQYF
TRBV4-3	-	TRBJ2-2	CASSQGAGGDTGELFF
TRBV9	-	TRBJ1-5	CASSVYNQPQHF
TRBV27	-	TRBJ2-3	CASSPSTLAPSEADTQYF
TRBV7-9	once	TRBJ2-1	CASSSDREYNEQFF
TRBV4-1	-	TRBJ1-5	CASSPSVNQPQHF
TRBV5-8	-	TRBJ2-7	CASSFSYEQYF
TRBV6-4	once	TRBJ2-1	CASSVLAGGNEQFF
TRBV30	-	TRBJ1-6	CAWSGGLINSPLHF
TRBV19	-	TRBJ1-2	CASSRSDREGYTF
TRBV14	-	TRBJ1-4	CASSRGLATNEKLFF
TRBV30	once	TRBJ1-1	CAWSPGTEAFF
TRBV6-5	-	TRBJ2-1	CASSYGDTSNREQFF
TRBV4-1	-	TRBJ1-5	CASSNWGSNQPQHF
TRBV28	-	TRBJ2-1	CASRSAEASSYNEQFF
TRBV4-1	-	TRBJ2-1	CASSQTGVFDEQFF
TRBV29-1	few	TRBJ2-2	CSVVRGGVNRELFF